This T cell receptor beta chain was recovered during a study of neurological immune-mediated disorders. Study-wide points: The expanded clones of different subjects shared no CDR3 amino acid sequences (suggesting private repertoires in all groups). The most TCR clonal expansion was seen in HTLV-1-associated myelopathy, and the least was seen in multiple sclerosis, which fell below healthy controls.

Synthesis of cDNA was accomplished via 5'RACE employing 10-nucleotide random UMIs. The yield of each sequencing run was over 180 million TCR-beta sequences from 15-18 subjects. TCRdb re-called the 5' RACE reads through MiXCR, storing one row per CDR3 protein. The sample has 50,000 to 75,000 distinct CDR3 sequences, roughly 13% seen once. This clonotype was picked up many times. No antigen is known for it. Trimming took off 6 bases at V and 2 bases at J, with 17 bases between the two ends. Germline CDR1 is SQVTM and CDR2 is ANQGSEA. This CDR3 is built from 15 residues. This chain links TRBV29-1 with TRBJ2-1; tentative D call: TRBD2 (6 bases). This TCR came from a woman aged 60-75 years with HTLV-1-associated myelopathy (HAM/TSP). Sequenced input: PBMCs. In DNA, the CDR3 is TGCAGCGTCCCCCGGGACTCTTCGCCCTACAATGAGCAGTTCTTC. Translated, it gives CSVPRDSSPYNEQFF.